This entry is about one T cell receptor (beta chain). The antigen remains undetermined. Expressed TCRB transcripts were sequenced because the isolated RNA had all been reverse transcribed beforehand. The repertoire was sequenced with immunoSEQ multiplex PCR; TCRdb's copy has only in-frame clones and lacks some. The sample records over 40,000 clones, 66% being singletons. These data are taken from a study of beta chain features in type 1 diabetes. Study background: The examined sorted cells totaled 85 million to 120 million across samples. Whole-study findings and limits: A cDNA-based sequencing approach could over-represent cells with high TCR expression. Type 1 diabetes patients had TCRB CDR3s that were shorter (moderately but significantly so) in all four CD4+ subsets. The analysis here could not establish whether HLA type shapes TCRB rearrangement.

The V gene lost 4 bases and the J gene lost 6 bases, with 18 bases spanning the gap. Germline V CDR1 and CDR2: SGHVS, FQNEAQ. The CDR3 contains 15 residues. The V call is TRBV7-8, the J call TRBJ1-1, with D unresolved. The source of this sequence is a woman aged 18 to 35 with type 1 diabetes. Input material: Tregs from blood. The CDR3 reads CASSSQTTYTAEAFF. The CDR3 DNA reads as TGTGCCAGCAGCTCCCAGACAACTTACACTGCTGAAGCTTTCTTT.